The 18 T cell receptor beta chains presented below share a single source sample, sequenced in a study of T cell repertoires in cytomegalovirus infection. TCRdb reprocessed the reads via MiXCR and lists one record per CDR3 protein. The sample consists of around 180,000 distinct CDR3 sequences, about 21% of them appearing once. The sequenced sample was PBMCs. Receptor source: a human donor in good health (CMV status not recorded). Some clones in this sample may be carry-over from other donors' samples.

V gene TRBV7-9 combines with J gene TRBJ2-1; D gene ambiguous. The germline CDR1 and CDR2 sequences are SEHNR and FQNEAQ (reference sequence). The CDR3 length is 12 residues. The ends were cut back, 3 bases at V and 9 bases at J, with 9 bases in the middle. The CDR3 loop reads CASSFSLGEQFF. The CDR3 nucleotides are TGTGCCAGCAGCTTTAGTCTTGGTGAGCAGTTCTTC.

This chain uses TRBV7-2 with TRBJ2-3, with D possibly TRBD2 on 5 matching bases. With 10 bases removed from V and 3 bases from J, the gap between germline ends came to 20 bases. The V gene's germline CDR1 is SGHTA and CDR2 FQGNSA. The CDR3 consists of 15 residues. The CDR3 bases are TGTGCCAACGGTGTCTCGGGCGGGTGGACAGATACGCAGTATTTT. Translating it yields CANGVSGGWTDTQYF.

This clonotype has just a few counts. The V call is TRBV12-3 or TRBV12-4, the J call TRBJ2-7, with 12 nucleotides matching TRBD2. Trimming cost V 4 bases and J 2 bases; bases outside gene matches: 15. The CDR3 sequence is 19 residues long. CDR3 nucleotide sequence: TGTGCCAGCAGTTCTCGCGAGGGGACTAGCGGGTCTTCTCCCTACGAGCAGTACTTC. Translation: CASSSREGTSGSSPYEQYF.

This clonotype occurred many times. This chain connects TRBV7-9 to TRBJ1-5; D remains unclear. CDR3 size: 14 residues. The germline gives CDR1 SEHNR, CDR2 FQNEAQ (reference sequence). The V gene lost 4 bases and the J gene lost 8 bases, with 15 bases spanning the gap. This CDR3 reads CASSSTDLYEPQHF. The CDR3 DNA reads as TGTGCCAGCAGCTCCACAGACCTTTACGAGCCCCAGCATTTT.

The chain is built from TRBV11-2 and TRBJ1-2, with unresolved D. The CDR3 consists of 13 residues. Germline CDR1 reads SGHAT; CDR2 reads FQNNGV. V was cut by 0 bases and J by 8 bases, with 10 bases left in between. In nucleotides, the CDR3 is TGTGCCAGCAGCTTAGAAAGGCTCGCAGGCTACACCTTC. Translated: CASSLERLAGYTF.

The chain links TRBV20-1 to TRBJ2-5; 10 positions agree with TRBD2. Germline CDR1 is DFQATT and CDR2 is SNEGSKA (reference sequence). V was clipped by 3 bases and J by 6 bases; unmatched bases: 19. This CDR3 spans 18 amino acids. The CDR3 sequence is CSASKILAGEKDKKTQYF. In DNA form, the CDR3 reads TGCAGTGCTAGTAAAATTCTAGCGGGGGAAAAGGACAAGAAGACCCAGTACTTC.

V gene TRBV11-2 combines with J gene TRBJ2-7, with D possibly matching TRBD2 (5 bases). The CDR3 totals 14 residues. CDR1 SGHAT and CDR2 FQNNGV come from the germline V gene. V lost 1 base and J lost 2, with 9 bases in between. The CDR3 nucleotides read TGTGCCAGCAGCTTAGGGCAGCGGACCTACGAGCAGTACTTC. Translated, it gives CASSLGQRTYEQYF.

V is TRBV5-1 and J is TRBJ2-1; D possibly uses TRBD1 or TRBD2 (5 bases each). The V gene's germline CDR1 is SGHRS and CDR2 YFSETQ. This CDR3 is 14 amino acids long. Trimming shortened V by 1 base and J by 5 bases, and 10 bases separated the two germline ends. CDR3 in amino acids: CASSLWDGNNEQFF. The CDR3 DNA reads TGCGCCAGCAGCTTGTGGGACGGTAACAATGAGCAGTTCTTC. The entire variable domain, with the rest obtained from reference TRBV5-1 and TRBJ2-1, is as follows: KAGVTQTPRYLIKTRGQQVTLSCSPISGHRSVSWYQQTPGQGLQFLFEYFSETQRNKGNFPGRFSGRQFSNSRSEMNVSTLELGDSALYLCASSLWDGNNEQFFGPGTRLTVL.

This clonotype came up many times. The J gene is TRBJ2-1, the V gene TRBV7-8; D perhaps matches TRBD2 (6 bases). The CDR3 length is 17 residues. V lost 2 bases to trimming and J lost 2 bases, with 16 bases between them. In germline, CDR1 is SGHVS, CDR2 FQNEAQ. As DNA, the CDR3 is TGTGCCAGCAGCTTACCTCCTAGGGCGGGGACCTACAATGAGCAGTTCTTC. Amino acids: CASSLPPRAGTYNEQFF.

The genes are TRBV14 and TRBJ2-6; unclear D gene. CDR3 size: 15 residues. V dropped 0 bases and J dropped 0 bases, with 3 bases sitting between them. Germline-derived CDR1 and CDR2 are SGHDN and FVKESK. The CDR3 loop is CASSQDFSGANVLTF. In DNA, the CDR3 is TGTGCCAGCAGCCAAGACTTCTCTGGGGCCAACGTCCTGACTTTC.

There are a few counts of this clonotype. This chain joins TRBV6-5 and TRBJ1-1, with D perhaps matching TRBD1 (6 bases). There are 15 residues in the CDR3. Germline values: CDR1 MNHEY, CDR2 SVGAGI. V lost 4 bases and J lost 5, with 17 bases in between. The DNA for the CDR3 is TGTGCCAGCAGTTCCCGAGGGGGTTTCAGAACTGAAGCTTTCTTT. This gives the protein CASSSRGGFRTEAFF.

In this sample, this clonotype turned up many times. The rearrangement links TRBV28 to TRBJ1-5; tentative D call: TRBD1 (5 bases). This CDR3 region has 14 residues. V dropped 5 bases and J dropped 1 base, with 9 bases sitting between them. Germline V CDR1 and CDR2: MDHEN, SYDVKM. The CDR3 region has the DNA TGTGCCAGCAGTGCCGGGGGGAGCAATCAGCCCCAGCATTTT. This sequence encodes CASSAGGSNQPQHF. Complete variable domain (other parts from reference TRBV28 and TRBJ1-5): DVKVTQSSRYLVKRTGEKVFLECVQDMDHENMFWYRQDPGLGLRLIYFSYDVKMKEKGDIPEGYSVSREKKERFSLILESASTNQTSMYLCASSAGGSNQPQHFGDGTRLSIL.

This clonotype was seen at least ten times. J is TRBJ2-5 and V is TRBV20-1, with 8 bases fitting TRBD2. This CDR3 region has 15 residues. Trimming at V came to 0 bases and at J to 1 base, leaving 4 bases not matched to a gene. CDR1 DFQATT and CDR2 SNEGSKA come from the germline V gene (reference sequence). The CDR3 reads CSARDRLAGQETQYF. In DNA, the CDR3 is TGCAGTGCTAGAGATAGGCTAGCGGGCCAAGAGACCCAGTACTTC.

V gene TRBV28 combines with J gene TRBJ2-3; D gene unclear. CDR3 size: 11 residues. Trimming pared 3 bases from V and 6 bases from J, leaving 4 bases between. Germline V gives CDR1 MDHEN, CDR2 SYDVKM. The CDR3 protein is CASSFFDTQYF. In nucleotides, the CDR3 is TGTGCCAGCAGTTTCTTCGATACGCAGTATTTT.

CDR3 nucleotides: TGTGCCAGTACCATGACAGGACTTTCGGGACGGAACACTGAAGCTTTCTTT. It yields the protein CASTMTGLSGRNTEAFF. J is TRBJ1-1 and V is TRBV19; possible D gene TRBD1, 6 bases. V lost 7 bases to trimming and J lost 1 base, with 22 bases between them. This CDR3 contains 17 residues. Germline V CDR1 and CDR2: LNHDA, SQIVND (reference sequence).

This clonotype was detected only once. This chain connects TRBV7-4 to TRBJ1-1; D gene unclear. This CDR3 comprises 14 residues. V was pared by 3 bases and J by 1 base, with 9 bases between. Germline CDR1 SGHVT, CDR2 SQSDAQ. CDR3 region: CASSFTEQNTEAFF. CDR3 in DNA: TGTGCCAGCAGCTTTACAGAACAGAACACTGAAGCTTTCTTT.

In this sample, this clonotype turned up a few times. The chain uses TRBV15 and TRBJ1-5, with a tentative D call TRBD1 (5 bases). Looked up from germline, CDR1 is LNHNV and CDR2 is YYDKDF (reference sequence). The CDR3 is 14 amino acids. V was pared by 0 bases and J by 7 bases, with 10 bases between. The CDR3 spells CATSRDIGDQPQHF. The CDR3 DNA follows: TGTGCCACCAGCAGAGATATAGGGGACCAGCCCCAGCATTTT.

This clonotype was found a few times. V usage is TRBV5-1 and J usage is TRBJ2-7; D ambiguous. V lost 4 bases to trimming and J lost 4 bases, with 6 bases between them. In germline, CDR1 is SGHRS, CDR2 YFSETQ. CDR3 size: 11 residues. The CDR3 loop reads CASSPYYEQYF. The CDR3 DNA is TGCGCCAGCAGCCCATATTACGAGCAGTACTTC.